This TCR beta chain appears in the sequencing data of a study of blood T cell repertoires in COVID-19. Overall study: The origin of the acute and convalescent COVID-19 samples was the United States, Italy and Spain. In each case, the material was cDNA or gDNA derived from T cells, B-cell-depleted T cells, or PBMCs.

The J segment lost 8 bases and the V segment lost 4 bases, leaving 7 bases of the junction unmatched. The CDR3 loop spans 16 amino acids. CDR1 is MDHEN and CDR2 is SYDVKM in the germline V gene. The data were produced by immunoSEQ multiplex PCR, yet TCRdb's version contains in-frame clones alone and is incomplete. This sample carries 35,000 to 45,000 clones, about 90% of them seen once, and the ten largest clones take 9.2%. The V and J genes are TRBV28 and TRBJ2-4; 14 bases are shared with TRBD2. The specimen sequenced was peripheral blood. The TCR was taken from a man aged 45 to 65 with active COVID-19. CDR3 in DNA: TGTGCCAGCAGTTCTCCGGGACTAGCGGGAGCAGACATTCAGTACTTC. Translating it yields CASSSPGLAGADIQYF.